This T cell receptor (beta chain) was sequenced during a study of T cell responses to AZD1222 COVID-19 vaccine. Trimming took off 7 bases at V and 0 bases at J, with 10 bases between the two ends. In germline, CDR1 is MDHEN, CDR2 SYDVKM. The CDR3 sequence is 14 residues long. The data were produced by immunoSEQ multiplex PCR, yet TCRdb's version contains in-frame clones alone and is incomplete. This sample carries more than 150,000 clones, around 93% of them seen once, and the ten largest clones take approximately 4.8%. The gene calls are TRBV28 and TRBJ1-5; D gene unclear. This receptor was obtained from an adult in good health. Sequencing used peripheral blood, obtained on day 0 of AZD1222 vaccination. CDR3: CASKIAYSNQPQHF. CDR3 nucleotides: TGTGCCAGCAAAATCGCTTATAGCAATCAGCCCCAGCATTTT.